This TCR beta chain stems from a study of OX40 agonist ivuxolimab in advanced cancers. Study results and caveats: Clonal expansion from baseline to week 6 occurred in both CD4+ and CD8+ T cells.

Remarks on this clone: Its antigen is unknown.

Generated by immunoSEQ multiplex PCR, the TCRdb table keeps only in-frame clones and is missing some. This table holds 55,000 to 70,000 clones, more than 75% found once. The source of this sequence is an adult with an advanced solid tumor such as melanoma, head and neck, liver or kidney cancer. The sample consisted of CD4+ or CD8+ T cells sorted from blood, taken in a trial of the OX40 agonist ivuxolimab.

CDR3 sequence reads: CSASGDEQFF. In nucleotides, the CDR3 is TGCAGTGCTAGCGGCGATGAGCAGTTCTTC. The rearrangement links TRBV20-1 to TRBJ2-1; D unresolved. V lost 3 bases to trimming and J lost 8 bases, with 5 bases between them. The CDR3 covers 10 residues. Germline V CDR1 and CDR2: DFQATT, SNEGSKA (reference sequence).